The 16 T cell receptor beta chains given below trace back to one sample, sequenced in a study of blood T cell repertoires in COVID-19. Sequencing was performed with immunoSEQ multiplex PCR; in TCRdb, only in-frame clones are kept and a portion is missing. The data hold about 180,000 clones, with around nine tenths observed a single time. Material for sequencing was peripheral blood. These receptors came from a woman in her seventies with COVID-19, enrolled during active disease.

The chain recombines TRBV6-5 with TRBJ2-7; 10 bases are a match to TRBD2. J gave up 3 bases and V 6 bases, and 5 bases lay outside the gene matches. CDR3 length: 14 amino acids. CDR1 and CDR2 from the germline V gene are MNHEY and SVGAGI. CDR3 region: CASRASGRLYEQYF. Written as DNA, the CDR3 is TGTGCCAGCAGGGCTAGCGGGAGACTCTACGAGCAGTACTTC.

The CDR3 spells CARSRGREGYTDTQYF. The CDR3 nucleotides are TGTGCCAGAAGCCGCGGACGGGAAGGGTATACAGATACGCAGTATTTT. The chain joins TRBV5-3 to TRBJ2-3; TRBD2 is a possible D gene (5 bases). TRBV5-3 is an ORF for which the function is uncertain. The CDR3 is 16 residues long. Trimming took 4 bases from V and 3 from J, leaving 18 bases between them.

The chain is built from TRBV13 and TRBJ2-1, with 7 bases identical to TRBD1. The CDR3 spans 15 residues. CDR1 is PRHDT, CDR2 FYEKMQ, per germline (reference sequence). Trimming took 7 bases from V and 4 from J; bases not matched to a gene: 10. The DNA of the CDR3 is TGTGCCAGCAACGAAGTGACAGGGAAGTACAATGAGCAGTTCTTC. It translates to CASNEVTGKYNEQFF.

The rearrangement joins TRBV28 to TRBJ1-1, with 8 bases that match TRBD1. CDR3 length: 14 amino acids. V gave up 5 bases and J gave up 4 bases; unmatched junction bases: 6. CDR1 and CDR2 from the germline V gene are MDHEN and SYDVKM. The CDR3 sequence is CASSNPGQATEAFF. CDR3 DNA: TGTGCCAGCAGTAACCCGGGACAGGCCACTGAAGCTTTCTTT.

The V and J genes are TRBV20-1 and TRBJ2-7, with TRBD2 identical over 15 bases. Germline loops: CDR1 DFQATT, CDR2 SNEGSKA (reference sequence). The CDR3 is 18 amino acids. Losses at the gene ends were 3 bases for V and 0 bases for J; bases not matched to a gene: 9. CDR3 nucleotides: TGCAGTGCTAGTGCCGGACTAGCGGGAGGGATAAACTCCTACGAGCAGTACTTC. As protein: CSASAGLAGGINSYEQYF.

The chain carries TRBV3-1 (or the pseudogene TRBV3-2) and TRBJ1-3, with 8 bases identical to TRBD1. CDR3 length: 15 residues. Germline trimming cut 4 bases from V and 3 bases from J; bases unmatched to any gene: 5. CDR1 is LGHDT, CDR2 YNNKEL, per germline (reference sequence). The CDR3 sequence: CASSLRQGIGNTIYF. CDR3 bases: TGTGCCAGCAGCCTCCGACAGGGGATTGGAAACACCATATATTTT.

The chain combines TRBV3-1 (or the pseudogene TRBV3-2) with TRBJ1-1; the D is unclear. V shed 0 bases and J shed 10 bases, with 6 bases lying between them. There are 11 residues in the CDR3. Germline V CDR1 and CDR2: LGHDT, YNNKEL (reference sequence). CDR3 loop: CASSQEGRAFF. The CDR3 nucleotides are TGTGCCAGCAGCCAAGAGGGGAGAGCTTTCTTT.

The V call is TRBV20-1, the J call TRBJ2-1; D not resolved. Trimming stripped 6 bases from V and 7 bases from J, with 10 bases between. The CDR3 covers 11 residues. Germline V gene sequence: CDR1 DFQATT, CDR2 SNEGSKA (reference sequence). This chain's CDR3 is CSAPFLNEQFF. The CDR3 DNA reads as TGCAGTGCCCCGTTTCTGAATGAGCAGTTCTTC.

For this clone: In the same sample, other DNA sequences code for this CDR3. The chain joins TRBV5-1 to TRBJ1-1; tentatively, D is TRBD1 (5 bases). V lost 0 bases, J lost 1 base, and 7 bases lay in between. Germline CDR1 and CDR2: SGHRS and YFSETQ. There are 14 residues in the CDR3. The CDR3 sequence is CASSLGQQNTEAFF. The CDR3 DNA reads TGCGCCAGCAGCTTGGGACAGCAGAACACTGAAGCTTTCTTT. Complete variable domain (other parts from reference TRBV5-1 and TRBJ1-1): KAGVTQTPRYLIKTRGQQVTLSCSPISGHRSVSWYQQTPGQGLQFLFEYFSETQRNKGNFPGRFSGRQFSNSRSEMNVSTLELGDSALYLCASSLGQQNTEAFFGQGTRLTVV.

This clone has only a few counts. The genes are TRBV5-1 and TRBJ2-7; TRBD2 agrees at 8 bases. The CDR3 runs 16 residues. V lost 4 bases to trimming and J lost 4 bases; unmatched junction nucleotides: 13. Germline V gene lookup returns CDR1 SGHRS and CDR2 YFSETQ. The CDR3 protein is CASSQSLAGPSYEQYF. CDR3 DNA: TGCGCCAGCAGCCAATCTTTAGCGGGACCCTCGTACGAGCAGTACTTC.

V is TRBV18 and J is TRBJ2-7, with 7 bases identical to TRBD1. The junction had 2 bases not matched to a gene; V was cut back by 1 base and J by 2 bases. The length of the CDR3 is 14 residues. From germline, CDR1 is KGHSH and CDR2 LQKENI. The CDR3 loop is CASSPRDSPYEQYF. In nucleotides, the CDR3 is TGTGCCAGCTCACCACGGGACAGTCCCTACGAGCAGTACTTC. The full variable domain, in which reference TRBV18 and TRBJ2-7 provide the parts outside the CDR3, is NAGVMQNPRHLVRRRGQEARLRCSPMKGHSHVYWYRQLPEEGLKFMVYLQKENIIDESGMPKERFSAEFPKEGPSILRIQQVVRGDSAAYFCASSPRDSPYEQYFGPGTRLTVT.

This chain uses TRBV6-6 with TRBJ2-1; D remains unclear. Looked up from germline, CDR1 is MNHNY and CDR2 is SVGAGI (reference sequence). V dropped 2 bases and J dropped 7 bases, with 6 bases sitting between them. The CDR3 contains 12 residues. The CDR3 protein is CASSYGNNEQFF. CDR3 in DNA: TGTGCCAGCAGTTACGGCAATAATGAGCAGTTCTTC.

The table lists this clone with a few counts. The chain carries TRBV28 and TRBJ2-5; a possible D gene is TRBD1 (5 bases). This CDR3 spans 13 amino acids. Germline-derived CDR1 and CDR2 are MDHEN and SYDVKM. Trimming removed 7 bases at V and 7 bases at J, with 16 bases between. The CDR3 region is CASIDSPMVTQYF. The CDR3 DNA follows: TGTGCCAGCATAGACAGCCCTATGGTGACCCAGTACTTC.

This rearrangement joins TRBV19 to TRBJ1-2, with 7 bases matching TRBD1. CDR1 and CDR2 (germline): LNHDA, SQIVND (reference sequence). This CDR3 comprises 14 residues. V dropped 0 bases and J dropped 7; count of bases not matched to a gene: 5. CDR3 region: CASSIDIRGLGYTF. The CDR3, as DNA: TGTGCCAGTAGTATAGATATTAGGGGGCTTGGCTACACCTTC.

This chain connects TRBV7-8 to TRBJ2-7; no reliable D call. The length of the CDR3 is 14 residues. Germline CDR1 is SGHVS and CDR2 is FQNEAQ. The ends were cut back, 0 bases at V and 1 base at J, with 7 bases in the middle. The DNA for the CDR3 is TGTGCCAGCAGCTTAGCCTATCCTTCCTACGAGCAGTACTTC. Encoded protein: CASSLAYPSYEQYF.

In its sample, this clone was seen a few times. The chain employs TRBV3-1 (or the pseudogene TRBV3-2) and TRBJ1-2; D unresolved. The CDR3 spans 12 residues. V was clipped by 1 base and J by 7 bases, with 7 bases between them. Germline CDR1 reads LGHDT; CDR2 reads YNNKEL (reference sequence). The chain's CDR3 is CASSQVAGGYTF. As DNA, the CDR3 is TGTGCCAGCAGCCAAGTCGCGGGTGGCTACACCTTC.